Below, 18 T cell receptor beta chains from the same sample are listed, as sequenced in a study of T-cell reconstitution after alpha-beta-depleted transplantation in children. TCRbeta library preparation incorporated unique molecular identifiers. Each CDR3 protein is one row after TCRdb ran MiXCR on the PCR reads. The table has 350,000 to 450,000 distinct CDR3 sequences, about 14% seen once. This specimen was PBMCs, taken from the stem cell graft. The receptors stem from a human donor who donated a stem cell graft to a child with Fanconi anemia.

This clonotype was counted between two and nine times. In nucleotides, the CDR3 is TGCGCCAGCAGCCACGGGACTAGGGGAGCCTACGAGCAGTACTTC. It encodes CASSHGTRGAYEQYF. V is TRBV4-3 and J is TRBJ2-7, with 8 bases matching TRBD2. The CDR3 covers 15 residues. Looked up from germline, CDR1 is LGHNA and CDR2 is YSLEER. V lost 3 bases and J lost 2; bases outside the gene matches: 6.

This clonotype was seen many times. CDR3 DNA: TGTGCCAGCAGTTTAGGGCTGCTCCTTGATAGCACAGATACGCAGTATTTT. Translation: CASSLGLLLDSTDTQYF. The V gene is TRBV12-3 or TRBV12-4, the J gene TRBJ2-3; D is unclear. The CDR3 runs to 17 residues. Trimming stripped 1 base from V and 0 bases from J, with 14 bases between.

This clonotype showed up just a few times. The chain combines TRBV7-9 with TRBJ1-2, with TRBD1 matching 8 bases. Germline V gene sequence: CDR1 SEHNR, CDR2 FQNEAQ (reference sequence). Unmatched junction bases numbered 10, after V lost 4 bases and J lost 3 bases. The CDR3 runs 16 residues. The CDR3 DNA follows: TGTGCCAGCAGCTCCCCCGAGGAGACAGGGGACTATGGCTACACCTTC. Protein product: CASSSPEETGDYGYTF.

In its sample, this clonotype was seen once. The CDR3: CASSLSSGAGEQYV. The CDR3 DNA follows: TGTGCCAGCAGCTTATCCAGCGGCGCGGGGGAGCAGTACGTC. The J gene is TRBJ2-7, the V gene TRBV7-9, with a possible D match to TRBD2 (6 bases). The CDR3 covers 14 residues. V gave up 2 bases and J gave up 7 bases, with 15 bases separating them. The germline V gene encodes CDR1 SEHNR and CDR2 FQNEAQ (reference sequence).

The J gene is TRBJ1-4, the V gene TRBV20-1, with TRBD1 matching 8 bases. Germline CDR1 reads DFQATT; CDR2 reads SNEGSKA (reference sequence). The V gene end was trimmed by 1 base and the J gene end by 7 bases; junction bases not matched to a gene: 8. The CDR3 runs to 15 residues. CDR3 DNA: TGCAGTGCTAGAGTAGCGGACAGGGAAAGTGAAAAACTGTTTTTT. It is translated as CSARVADRESEKLFF.

This clonotype was counted at least ten times. The chain combines TRBV29-1 with TRBJ2-1; D may be TRBD2 (6 bases). CDR1 and CDR2 (germline): SQVTM, ANQGSEA. Trimming shortened V by 7 bases and J by 7 bases, and 17 bases separated the two germline ends. This CDR3 has 13 amino acids. The DNA of the CDR3 is TGCAGCGCCTCCGGAGGGGCTCGGAATGAGCAGTTCTTC. Translating it yields CSASGGARNEQFF.

This clonotype came up a few times. The chain has TRBV2 and TRBJ2-5; D gene unclear. There are 13 residues in the CDR3. With 3 bases removed from V and 2 bases from J, the gap between germline ends came to 7 bases. Germline lookup yields CDR1 SNHLY and CDR2 FYNNEI. The CDR3 reads CASSDNGQETQYF. In nucleotides, the CDR3 is TGTGCCAGCAGTGATAACGGGCAAGAGACCCAGTACTTC. Together with reference TRBV2 and TRBJ2-5, the CDR3 gives the full variable domain: EPEVTQTPSHQVTQMGQEVILRCVPISNHLYFYWYRQILGQKVEFLVSFYNNEISEKSEIFDDQFSVERPDGSNFTLKIRSTKLEDSAMYFCASSDNGQETQYFGPGTRLLVL.

This clonotype was counted a few times. The CDR3 DNA sequence: TGTGCCAGCAGCTTTGGACTAGCGGCCATGAACACCGGGGAGCTGTTTTTT. Protein product: CASSFGLAAMNTGELFF. The rearrangement uses TRBV3-1 and TRBJ2-2; TRBD2 aligns across 10 bases. Germline-derived CDR1 and CDR2 are LGHDT and YNNKEL (reference sequence). With 5 bases clipped from V and 1 base from J, the junction kept 7 bases outside the gene matches. The CDR3 spans 17 residues.

The sample holds many counts of this clonotype. V is TRBV3-1 and J is TRBJ2-7, with D perhaps TRBD1 or TRBD2 (5 bases each). Trimming removed 2 bases at V and 3 bases at J, with 14 bases between. Looked up from germline, CDR1 is LGHDT and CDR2 is YNNKEL (reference sequence). CDR3 length equals 15 residues. The CDR3, as DNA: TGTGCCAGCAGCCAAAGTTCGGGACCGAACTACGAGCAGTACTTC. Its protein is CASSQSSGPNYEQYF.

This clonotype was counted between two and nine times. The chain joins TRBV20-1 to TRBJ2-5, with D tentatively TRBD1 (5 bases). V gave up 6 bases and J gave up 2 bases, with 13 bases separating them. The CDR3 contains 13 residues. Germline CDR1 DFQATT, CDR2 SNEGSKA (reference sequence). Here the CDR3 reads CSAPAGSQETQYF. CDR3 DNA sequence: TGCAGTGCCCCGGCAGGGTCACAAGAGACCCAGTACTTC.

This clonotype was counted a single time. V usage is TRBV28 and J usage is TRBJ1-4, with no clear D. CDR1 is MDHEN, CDR2 SYDVKM, per germline. Trimming cost V 6 bases and J 7 bases, with 12 bases left between them. There are 13 residues in the CDR3. The CDR3 DNA sequence: TGTGCCAGCAGCCTAATGGGTGGTGAAAAACTGTTTTTT. Translating it yields CASSLMGGEKLFF. The complete variable domain, with remaining parts taken from reference TRBV28 and TRBJ1-4, reads DVKVTQSSRYLVKRTGEKVFLECVQDMDHENMFWYRQDPGLGLRLIYFSYDVKMKEKGDIPEGYSVSREKKERFSLILESASTNQTSMYLCASSLMGGEKLFFGSGTQLSVL.

This clonotype was observed a handful of times. The V gene is TRBV6-2 or TRBV6-3, the J gene TRBJ2-1, with 8 bases aligning to TRBD1. Germline V gives CDR1 MNHEY, CDR2 SVGEGT. The CDR3 has 15 amino acids. The V segment lost 5 bases and the J segment 8 bases; nucleotides outside the gene matches: 11. The CDR3 DNA follows: TGTGCCAGCAGTGGGGCCGCGACAGGGGAAGATGAGCAGTTCTTC. Residues: CASSGAATGEDEQFF.

The rearrangement uses TRBV7-2 and TRBJ1-1; D gene uncertain. Germline loops: CDR1 SGHTA, CDR2 FQGNSA. The CDR3 has 14 amino acids. Trimming pared 3 bases from V and 2 bases from J, leaving 10 bases between. CDR3 sequence: CASSFSSLNTEAFF. The CDR3 region has the DNA TGTGCCAGCAGCTTTTCATCCCTTAACACTGAAGCTTTCTTT.

This clonotype was detected many times. The rearrangement links TRBV29-1 to TRBJ2-5, with D unresolved. The CDR3 covers 14 residues. The germline V gene has CDR1 SQVTM and CDR2 ANQGSEA. Trimming took 2 bases from V and 2 from J, leaving 12 bases between them. CDR3 residues: CSVEMGLIQETQYF. For the CDR3, the DNA is TGCAGCGTTGAAATGGGCCTTATTCAAGAGACCCAGTACTTC. The complete variable domain, with remaining parts taken from reference TRBV29-1 and TRBJ2-5, reads SAVISQKPSRDICQRGTSLTIQCQVDSQVTMMFWYRQQPGQSLTLIATANQGSEATYESGFVIDKFPISRPNLTFSTLTVSNMSPEDSSIYLCSVEMGLIQETQYFGPGTRLLVL.

This sequence joins TRBV7-9 and TRBJ1-5; D call uncertain. Germline V gene lookup returns CDR1 SEHNR and CDR2 FQNEAQ (reference sequence). The V gene lost 5 bases and the J gene lost 7 bases, with 18 bases spanning the gap. The CDR3 loop spans 15 amino acids. Here the CDR3 reads CASSTRGRVGQPQHF. CDR3 sequence (DNA): TGTGCCAGCAGCACTAGAGGTCGGGTGGGCCAGCCCCAGCATTTT.

The J gene is TRBJ2-2, the V gene TRBV4-3; no definite D call. Trimming removed 0 bases from V and 4 bases from J, with 6 bases in between. The CDR3 length is 14 residues. Germline CDR1 reads LGHNA; CDR2 reads YSLEER. The CDR3 nucleotides read TGCGCCAGCAGCCAAGATACCCCCACCGGGGAGCTGTTTTTT. This translates into CASSQDTPTGELFF.

This clonotype has just a few counts. The genes are TRBV7-8 and TRBJ2-7; 9 nucleotides agree with TRBD2. Germline assignment: CDR1 SGHVS and CDR2 FQNEAQ. V lost 1 base and J lost 2; bases outside the gene matches: 6. This CDR3 is built from 16 residues. Here the CDR3 DNA reads TGTGCCAGCAGCTTAGGTAGCGGGGGCCGCCCCTACGAGCAGTACTTC. Translation gives CASSLGSGGRPYEQYF. The variable domain in full, completed from reference TRBV7-8 and TRBJ2-7, reads GAGVSQSPRYKVAKRGQDVALRCDPISGHVSLFWYQQALGQGPEFLTYFQNEAQLDKSGLPSDRFFAERPEGSVSTLKIQRTQQEDSAVYLCASSLGSGGRPYEQYFGPGTRLTVT.

This clonotype was recorded many times. The V gene is TRBV12-3 or TRBV12-4, the J gene TRBJ2-2; no reliable D call. The CDR3 sequence is 17 residues long. V lost 4 bases to trimming and J lost 4 bases, with 19 bases between them. The CDR3 DNA reads as TGTGCCAGCAGTTCATATCTCGAGAGTTTAGGCACCGGGGAGCTGTTTTTT. Encoded protein: CASSSYLESLGTGELFF.